Listed here are 12 T cell receptor beta chains from one sample, sequenced in a study of T cell changes during pregnancy in multiple sclerosis. Here immunoSEQ multiplex PCR was the method, and the copy in TCRdb shows in-frame clones only, minus some. The sample shows 40,000 to 45,000 clones, 92% of them seen only once. The sequences come from CD4+ T cells from peripheral blood mononuclear cells, collected in the third trimester of pregnancy. The receptor source for this set is a female donor with multiple sclerosis, enrolled in a pregnancy study.

The chain uses TRBV4-3 and TRBJ1-1, with D perhaps TRBD1 (5 bases). V was pared by 1 base and J by 4 bases, with 10 bases between. Germline CDR1 and CDR2: LGHNA and YSLEER. There are 14 residues in the CDR3. The CDR3 is CASSQAGRGTEAFF. Here the CDR3 DNA reads TGCGCCAGCAGCCAAGCAGGGCGGGGCACTGAAGCTTTCTTT.

The sample holds one count of this clone. The genes are TRBV5-1 and TRBJ2-7, with TRBD2 matching over 11 bases. Germline loops: CDR1 SGHRS, CDR2 YFSETQ. The trim removed 3 bases at V and 6 bases at J, leaving 11 bases unmatched. The CDR3 runs 16 residues. DNA of the CDR3: TGCGCCAGCAGCTCACAAACTAGCGGGAGCTTTTCCGAGCAGTACTTC. It specifies CASSSQTSGSFSEQYF.

The chain links TRBV7-2 to TRBJ1-1; D gene uncertain. CDR1 is SGHTA, CDR2 FQGNSA, per germline. This CDR3 spans 16 amino acids. V dropped 3 bases and J dropped 0 bases, with 14 bases sitting between them. CDR3 sequence: CASSFPERSMNTEAFF. The CDR3 bases are TGTGCCAGCAGCTTTCCTGAACGGAGCATGAACACTGAAGCTTTCTTT. Variable domain in full (rest from reference TRBV7-2 and TRBJ1-1): GAGVSQSPSNKVTEKGKDVELRCDPISGHTALYWYRQSLGQGLEFLIYFQGNSAPDKSGLPSDRFSAERTGGSVSTLTIQRTQQEDSAVYLCASSFPERSMNTEAFFGQGTRLTVV.

The rearrangement joins TRBV28 to TRBJ2-7; 9 bases map to TRBD2. CDR1 is MDHEN, CDR2 SYDVKM, per germline. V lost 2 bases and J lost 0; bases outside the gene matches: 14. This CDR3 region has 19 residues. The CDR3 loop is CASSLPGVRTSVSSYEQYF. The CDR3 DNA is TGTGCCAGCAGTTTACCGGGGGTAAGGACTAGCGTTTCCTCCTACGAGCAGTACTTC.

The chain has TRBV21-1 and TRBJ2-3; TRBD2, as called in the table, went unchecked against the DNA. TRBV21-1 is a recognized pseudogene. The CDR3 contains 15 residues. Here the CDR3 reads CASSPPGRDPDTQYF. DNA for the CDR3: TGTGCCAGCAGCCCCCCAGGGAGGGACCCAGATACGCAGTATTTT.

There are a few counts of this clone. This rearrangement joins TRBV29-1 to TRBJ1-1; 9 nucleotides match TRBD1. Germline assignment: CDR1 SQVTM and CDR2 ANQGSEA. The trim removed 5 bases at V and 4 bases at J, leaving 2 bases unmatched. This CDR3 spans 12 amino acids. DNA for the CDR3: TGCAGCGTTCCGACAGGGGGCACTGAAGCTTTCTTT. It is translated as CSVPTGGTEAFF.

The chain has TRBV19 and TRBJ1-3; possibly TRBD1 for D (5 bases). The CDR3 loop spans 13 amino acids. CDR1 LNHDA and CDR2 SQIVND come from the germline V gene (reference sequence). V lost 7 bases and J 0 bases, leaving 7 bases between the germline ends. The CDR3 DNA reads TGTGCCAGTAAGGACAACTCTGGAAACACCATATATTTT. As protein: CASKDNSGNTIYF.

CDR3 DNA sequence: TGTGCCAGCAGCCTGACAGGGGGCAATCAGCCCCAGCATTTT. This encodes CASSLTGGNQPQHF. V gene TRBV6-5 combines with J gene TRBJ1-5, with 8 bases fitting TRBD1. The CDR3 spans 14 residues. Germline V lookup: CDR1 MNHEY, CDR2 SVGAGI. V gave up 6 bases and J gave up 2 bases; unmatched junction bases: 3.

The V call is TRBV6-6, the J call TRBJ2-5; 9 bases are a match to TRBD1. The V and J ends lost 7 bases and 5 bases, in that order; junction bases with no gene match: 11. CDR1 and CDR2 from the germline V gene are MNHNY and SVGAGI (reference sequence). This CDR3 has 15 residues. CDR3 sequence: CASTRPGQGGETQYF. The CDR3 nucleotides are TGTGCCAGCACTAGACCGGGACAGGGAGGGGAGACCCAGTACTTC.

The chain employs TRBV27 and TRBJ2-2; D remains unclear. Germline V CDR1 and CDR2: MNHEY, SMNVEV (reference sequence). Trimming took off 5 bases at V and 8 bases at J, with 9 bases between the two ends. CDR3 size: 12 residues. In DNA form, the CDR3 reads TGTGCCAGCAGTCGAATGCGAGGGGAGCTGTTTTTT. Translation gives CASSRMRGELFF.

The chain is built from TRBV7-9 and TRBJ2-1; possibly TRBD1 for D (6 bases). From germline, CDR1 is SEHNR and CDR2 FQNEAQ (reference sequence). The CDR3 has 13 residues. V was trimmed by 5 bases and J by 4 bases, leaving 9 bases between them. The CDR3 protein is CASSLGQYNEQFF. CDR3 bases: TGTGCCAGCAGCCTTGGACAGTACAATGAGCAGTTCTTC.

The chain couples TRBV7-3 to TRBJ1-1; 10 bases are a match to TRBD1. This CDR3 has 14 residues. The germline V gene encodes CDR1 SGHTA and CDR2 FQGTGA. The V segment lost 5 bases and the J segment 5 bases; nucleotides outside the gene matches: 5. The CDR3 DNA follows: TGTGCCAGCAGCGCGACAGGGGGCGCGACTGAAGCTTTCTTT. Translated, it gives CASSATGGATEAFF.